The rows below give T cell receptor beta chains drawn from one sample of a study of T cell responses to AZD1222 COVID-19 vaccine. Sequencing used immunoSEQ multiplex PCR; TCRdb keeps in-frame clones, though not all of them. The data contain 100,000 or so clones, more than 75% of them singletons. The starting material was peripheral blood, obtained on day 0 of AZD1222 vaccination. The receptor set was obtained from an adult in good health. Each CDR3 is given with its conserved first and last residue. The order of the fields is V gene, J gene, clone size, D gene, CDR3 protein, CDR3 DNA. D genes are given only for firm matches. Not all rows give a size; the values are once, few, many and, for expanded clones, a class.

v_call: TRBV5-1
j_call: TRBJ1-1
clone_size: .
d_call: .
cdr3_aa: CASSGVGVGDAEAFF
cdr3_nt: TGCGCCAGCAGCGGGGTTGGGGTGGGAGACGCTGAAGCTTTCTTT

v_call: TRBV27
j_call: TRBJ1-1
clone_size: .
d_call: .
cdr3_aa: CASTSSYGLNTEAFF
cdr3_nt: TGTGCCAGCACTTCTTCTTATGGCCTCAACACTGAAGCTTTCTTT

v_call: TRBV5-1
j_call: TRBJ2-1
clone_size: .
d_call: TRBD2
cdr3_aa: CASSLSIAGGDNEQFF
cdr3_nt: TGCGCCAGCAGCTTGTCAATAGCGGGAGGAGACAATGAGCAGTTCTTC

v_call: TRBV5-6
j_call: TRBJ1-1
clone_size: .
d_call: .
cdr3_aa: CASSLVRNMNTEAFF
cdr3_nt: TGTGCCAGCAGCTTGGTCCGGAACATGAACACTGAAGCTTTCTTT

v_call: TRBV11-1
j_call: TRBJ1-1
clone_size: .
d_call: .
cdr3_aa: CASSLQGYTEAFF
cdr3_nt: TGTGCCAGCAGCTTACAGGGATACACTGAAGCTTTCTTT

v_call: TRBV2
j_call: TRBJ2-4
clone_size: .
d_call: .
cdr3_aa: CASRTQGMGNIQYF
cdr3_nt: TGTGCCAGCAGGACACAAGGGATGGGAAACATTCAGTACTTC

v_call: TRBV19
j_call: TRBJ1-6
clone_size: .
d_call: .
cdr3_aa: CASSLIRGQSPLHF
cdr3_nt: TGTGCCAGTAGTCTCATCAGGGGCCAGTCACCCCTCCACTTT

v_call: TRBV19
j_call: TRBJ2-3
clone_size: .
d_call: .
cdr3_aa: CASQSRNTDTQYF
cdr3_nt: TGTGCCAGTCAATCCCGAAACACAGATACGCAGTATTTT

v_call: TRBV3-1/TRBV3-2
j_call: TRBJ1-2
clone_size: .
d_call: .
cdr3_aa: CASSQDGGRNYGYTF
cdr3_nt: TGTGCCAGCAGCCAAGATGGGGGGCGGAACTATGGCTACACCTTC

v_call: TRBV10-3
j_call: TRBJ2-1
clone_size: .
d_call: .
cdr3_aa: CAISESSSHEQFF
cdr3_nt: TGTGCCATCAGTGAGTCTAGTAGCCATGAGCAGTTCTTC

v_call: TRBV28
j_call: TRBJ2-1
clone_size: .
d_call: .
cdr3_aa: CASSLLGGGTYNEQFF
cdr3_nt: TGTGCCAGCAGTTTATTGGGGGGAGGAACATACAATGAGCAGTTCTTC

v_call: TRBV5-4
j_call: TRBJ1-4
clone_size: .
d_call: .
cdr3_aa: CASSLAANEGKLFF
cdr3_nt: TGTGCCAGCAGCTTGGCAGCAAATGAGGGAAAACTGTTTTTT

v_call: TRBV10-3
j_call: TRBJ1-2
clone_size: .
d_call: .
cdr3_aa: CAISESQGLGYGYTF
cdr3_nt: TGTGCCATCAGTGAGTCGCAGGGCCTTGGCTATGGCTACACCTTC

v_call: TRBV19
j_call: TRBJ2-6
clone_size: .
d_call: .
cdr3_aa: CASSPPRGANVLTF
cdr3_nt: TGTGCCAGTAGCCCTCCGAGGGGGGCCAACGTCCTGACTTTC

v_call: TRBV4-2
j_call: TRBJ1-1
clone_size: .
d_call: .
cdr3_aa: CASSQGLGGTEAFF
cdr3_nt: TGTGCCAGCAGCCAAGGGCTGGGGGGGACTGAAGCTTTCTTT

v_call: TRBV5-1
j_call: TRBJ1-2
clone_size: .
d_call: .
cdr3_aa: CASSLEPPPSLHTF
cdr3_nt: TGCGCCAGCAGCCTGGAGCCACCGCCGTCTCTGCACACCTTC

v_call: TRBV3-1/TRBV3-2
j_call: TRBJ1-2
clone_size: .
d_call: .
cdr3_aa: CASSHYRDGYGYTF
cdr3_nt: TGTGCCAGCAGCCATTATCGGGACGGCTATGGCTACACCTTC

v_call: TRBV6-2/TRBV6-3
j_call: TRBJ1-5
clone_size: .
d_call: .
cdr3_aa: CASSRAGRGNQPQHF
cdr3_nt: TGTGCCAGCAGCAGAGCGGGGAGGGGCAATCAGCCCCAGCATTTT

v_call: TRBV7-8
j_call: TRBJ2-7
clone_size: once
d_call: TRBD1
cdr3_aa: CASSLGTGPGEQYF
cdr3_nt: TGTGCCAGCAGCTTAGGGACAGGCCCGGGGGAGCAGTACTTC

v_call: TRBV18
j_call: TRBJ2-7
clone_size: .
d_call: .
cdr3_aa: CASSPPTNTYEQYF
cdr3_nt: TGTGCCAGCTCACCACCGACCAACACCTACGAGCAGTACTTC

v_call: TRBV29-1
j_call: TRBJ2-7
clone_size: .
d_call: TRBD1
cdr3_aa: CSVRTGQGAHEQYF
cdr3_nt: TGCAGCGTTAGAACGGGTCAGGGGGCTCACGAGCAGTACTTC

v_call: TRBV7-8
j_call: TRBJ2-3
clone_size: .
d_call: TRBD2
cdr3_aa: CASSPFRVSGRPGGDTQYF
cdr3_nt: TGTGCCAGCAGCCCGTTCCGGGTTAGCGGGAGGCCGGGGGGAGATACGCAGTATTTT

v_call: TRBV10-3
j_call: TRBJ1-4
clone_size: .
d_call: .
cdr3_aa: CAISERGTNEKLFF
cdr3_nt: TGTGCCATCAGTGAACGGGGAACTAATGAAAAACTGTTTTTT

v_call: TRBV5-4
j_call: TRBJ1-2
clone_size: .
d_call: TRBD1
cdr3_aa: CASSLRARGYGYTF
cdr3_nt: TGTGCCAGCAGCTTACGGGCCAGGGGGTATGGCTACACCTTC

v_call: TRBV12-3/TRBV12-4
j_call: TRBJ2-5
clone_size: .
d_call: .
cdr3_aa: CASSYSKETQYF
cdr3_nt: TGTGCCAGCAGTTACTCCAAGGAGACCCAGTACTTC

v_call: TRBV9
j_call: TRBJ2-3
clone_size: .
d_call: TRBD2
cdr3_aa: CASSSGLAASTDTQYF
cdr3_nt: TGTGCCAGCAGCTCTGGACTAGCTGCTAGCACAGATACGCAGTATTTT

v_call: TRBV19
j_call: TRBJ2-1
clone_size: .
d_call: TRBD2
cdr3_aa: CASSTGTSGSNEQFF
cdr3_nt: TGTGCCAGTAGTACCGGGACTAGCGGGAGTAATGAGCAGTTCTTC

v_call: TRBV4-1
j_call: TRBJ2-4
clone_size: once
d_call: TRBD2
cdr3_aa: CASSQVPSGTTGIQYF
cdr3_nt: TGCGCCAGCAGCCAAGTTCCTAGCGGGACCACTGGCATTCAGTACTTC

v_call: TRBV4-1
j_call: TRBJ1-1
clone_size: .
d_call: .
cdr3_aa: CASSPGGVTEAFF
cdr3_nt: TGCGCCAGCAGTCCCGGGGGGGTCACTGAAGCTTTCTTT

v_call: TRBV14
j_call: TRBJ2-5
clone_size: .
d_call: TRBD1
cdr3_aa: CASSRDRDQETQYF
cdr3_nt: TGTGCCAGCAGCCGAGACAGGGACCAAGAGACCCAGTACTTC

v_call: TRBV5-1
j_call: TRBJ1-2
clone_size: .
d_call: .
cdr3_aa: CASSLDRVAGYTF
cdr3_nt: TGCGCCAGCAGCTTGGACAGGGTGGCTGGCTACACCTTC

v_call: TRBV18
j_call: TRBJ1-2
clone_size: .
d_call: .
cdr3_aa: CASSPRVRGGYTF
cdr3_nt: TGTGCCAGCTCACCACGCGTCAGGGGAGGCTACACCTTC

v_call: TRBV5-5
j_call: TRBJ2-7
clone_size: .
d_call: .
cdr3_aa: CASSLGQISYEQYF
cdr3_nt: TGTGCCAGCAGCTTGGGGCAGATCTCCTACGAGCAGTACTTC

v_call: TRBV24-1
j_call: TRBJ2-1
clone_size: .
d_call: TRBD2
cdr3_aa: CATSDTSGRQNEQFF
cdr3_nt: TGTGCCACCAGTGACACTAGCGGGAGACAAAATGAGCAGTTCTTC

v_call: TRBV2
j_call: TRBJ2-7
clone_size: .
d_call: .
cdr3_aa: CASSDMGSYEQYF
cdr3_nt: TGTGCCAGCAGTGATATGGGGTCCTACGAGCAGTACTTC

v_call: TRBV9
j_call: TRBJ2-7
clone_size: .
d_call: .
cdr3_aa: CASSALEQAGYEQYF
cdr3_nt: TGTGCCAGCAGCGCCCTCGAGCAGGCGGGCTACGAGCAGTACTTC